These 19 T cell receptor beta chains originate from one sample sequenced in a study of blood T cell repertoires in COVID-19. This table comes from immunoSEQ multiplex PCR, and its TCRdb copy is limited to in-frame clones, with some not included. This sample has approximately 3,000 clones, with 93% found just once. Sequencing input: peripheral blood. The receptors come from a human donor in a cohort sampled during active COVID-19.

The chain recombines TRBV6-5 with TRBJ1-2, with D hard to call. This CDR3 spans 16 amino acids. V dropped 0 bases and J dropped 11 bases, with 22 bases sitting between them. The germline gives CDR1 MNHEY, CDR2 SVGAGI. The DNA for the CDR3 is TGTGCCAGCAGTTACTCTCTTAATGAAAGGTCCTCGGGGTACACCTTC. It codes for CASSYSLNERSSGYTF.

DNA of the CDR3: TGTGCCAGCAGTTTAGGGCGGGGATACAATGAGCAGTTCTTC. It specifies CASSLGRGYNEQFF. This chain joins TRBV27 and TRBJ2-1; D possibly corresponds to TRBD2 (6 bases). Germline V CDR1 and CDR2: MNHEY, SMNVEV (reference sequence). V lost 2 bases and J lost 4, with 9 bases in between. The CDR3 totals 14 residues.

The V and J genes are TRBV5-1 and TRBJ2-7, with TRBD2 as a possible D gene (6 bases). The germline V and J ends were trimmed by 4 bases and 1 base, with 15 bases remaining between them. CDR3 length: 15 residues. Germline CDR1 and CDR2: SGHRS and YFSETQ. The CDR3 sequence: CASSGGTDNSYEQYF. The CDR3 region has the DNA TGCGCCAGCAGCGGGGGGACGGATAATTCCTACGAGCAGTACTTC.

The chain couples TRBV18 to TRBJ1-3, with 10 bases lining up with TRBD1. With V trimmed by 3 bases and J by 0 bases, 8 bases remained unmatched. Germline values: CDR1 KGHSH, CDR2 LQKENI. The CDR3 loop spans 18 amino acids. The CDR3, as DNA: TGTGCCAGCTCACCCAGACGGGACAGGGGAGTCTCTGGAAACACCATATATTTT. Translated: CASSPRRDRGVSGNTIYF.

The CDR3: CASSLVASGRTYEQYF. CDR3 sequence (DNA): TGTGCCAGCAGCTTAGTTGCTAGCGGGCGAACCTACGAGCAGTACTTC. The rearrangement links TRBV11-2 to TRBJ2-7; 8 bases agree with TRBD2. Germline-derived CDR1 and CDR2 are SGHAT and FQNNGV. With 1 base clipped from V and 2 bases from J, the junction kept 7 bases outside the gene matches. The CDR3 extends over 16 amino acids. Drawing the rest from reference TRBV11-2 and TRBJ2-7, the complete variable domain is EAGVAQSPRYKIIEKRQSVAFWCNPISGHATLYWYQQILGQGPKLLIQFQNNGVVDDSQLPKDRFSAERLKGVDSTLKIQPAKLEDSAVYLCASSLVASGRTYEQYFGPGTRLTVT.

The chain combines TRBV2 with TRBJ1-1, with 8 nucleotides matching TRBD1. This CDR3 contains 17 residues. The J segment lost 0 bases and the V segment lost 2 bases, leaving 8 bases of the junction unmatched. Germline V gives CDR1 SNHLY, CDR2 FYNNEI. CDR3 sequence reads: CASSEYGRTGLNTEAFF. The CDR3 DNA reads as TGTGCCAGCAGTGAATACGGGAGGACAGGGTTGAACACTGAAGCTTTCTTT.

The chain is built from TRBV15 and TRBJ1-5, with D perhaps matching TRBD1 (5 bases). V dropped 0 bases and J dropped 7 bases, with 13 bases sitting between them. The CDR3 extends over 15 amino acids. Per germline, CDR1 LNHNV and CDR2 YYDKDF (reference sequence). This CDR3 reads CATSRDSGRRQPQHF. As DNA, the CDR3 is TGTGCCACCAGCAGAGACTCAGGGAGGCGGCAGCCCCAGCATTTT.

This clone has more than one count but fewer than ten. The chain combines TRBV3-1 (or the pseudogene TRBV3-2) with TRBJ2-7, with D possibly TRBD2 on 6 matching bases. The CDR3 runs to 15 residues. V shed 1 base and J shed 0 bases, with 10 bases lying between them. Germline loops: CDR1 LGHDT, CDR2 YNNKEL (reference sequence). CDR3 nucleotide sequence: TGTGCCAGCAGCCAAGGTTTAGCGGCCTCCTACGAGCAGTACTTC. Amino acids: CASSQGLAASYEQYF.

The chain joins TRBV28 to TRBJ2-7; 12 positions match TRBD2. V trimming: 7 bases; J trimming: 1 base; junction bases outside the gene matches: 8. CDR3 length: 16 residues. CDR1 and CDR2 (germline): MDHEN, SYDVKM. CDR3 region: CASNQGGLAGSYEQYF. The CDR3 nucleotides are TGTGCCAGCAATCAGGGGGGACTAGCGGGTTCCTACGAGCAGTACTTC.

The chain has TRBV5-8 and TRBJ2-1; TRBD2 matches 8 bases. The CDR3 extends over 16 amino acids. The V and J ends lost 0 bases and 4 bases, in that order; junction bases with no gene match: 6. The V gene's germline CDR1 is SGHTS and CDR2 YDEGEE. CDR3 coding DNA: TGTGCCAGCAGCTTGGGCAGCGGGGGCAGTTACAATGAGCAGTTCTTC. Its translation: CASSLGSGGSYNEQFF. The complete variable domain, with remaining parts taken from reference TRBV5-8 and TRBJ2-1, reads EAGVTQSPTHLIKTRGQQATLRCSPISGHTSVYWYQQALGLGLQFLLWYDEGEERNRGNFPPRFSGRQFPNYSSELNVNALELEDSALYLCASSLGSGGSYNEQFFGPGTRLTVL.

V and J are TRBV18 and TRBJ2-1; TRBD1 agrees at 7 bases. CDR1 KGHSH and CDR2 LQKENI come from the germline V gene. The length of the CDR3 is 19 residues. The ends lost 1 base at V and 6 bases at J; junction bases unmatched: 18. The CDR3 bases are TGTGCCAGCTCACCACAGACACTAACCGGGGACAGAGTCGGCAATGAGCAGTTCTTC. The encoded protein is CASSPQTLTGDRVGNEQFF.

The CDR3 loop is CASSPSQGAAGGSPLHF. The CDR3 coding sequence is TGTGCCAGCTCACCGTCCCAGGGGGCGGCGGGGGGGTCACCCCTCCACTTT. The rearrangement links TRBV18 to TRBJ1-6, with 8 bases that match TRBD1. This CDR3 has 17 residues. V lost 3 bases to trimming and J lost 10 bases; unmatched junction nucleotides: 14. Germline V gene data show CDR1 as KGHSH and CDR2 as LQKENI.

The CDR3 DNA is TGTGCCAGCAGTGACTCTCCGACAGGGCAGGCGAACGAGCAGTACTTC. Translation: CASSDSPTGQANEQYF. This chain connects TRBV2 to TRBJ2-7; 7 bases agree with TRBD1. Germline CDR1 SNHLY, CDR2 FYNNEI. The length of the CDR3 is 16 residues. Losses at the gene ends were 3 bases for V and 5 bases for J; bases not matched to a gene: 13.

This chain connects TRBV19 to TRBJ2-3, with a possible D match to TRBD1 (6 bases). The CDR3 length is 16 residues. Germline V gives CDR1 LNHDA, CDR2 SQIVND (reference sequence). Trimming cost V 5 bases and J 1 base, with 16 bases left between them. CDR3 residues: CASSPAARTGTDTQYF. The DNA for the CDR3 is TGTGCCAGTAGTCCCGCCGCTAGGACAGGCACAGATACGCAGTATTTT.

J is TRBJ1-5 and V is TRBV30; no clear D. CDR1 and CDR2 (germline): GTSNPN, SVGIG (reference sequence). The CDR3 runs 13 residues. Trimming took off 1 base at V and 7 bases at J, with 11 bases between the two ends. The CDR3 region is CAWSEGRGQPQHF. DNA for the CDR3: TGTGCCTGGAGTGAAGGAAGAGGGCAGCCCCAGCATTTT.

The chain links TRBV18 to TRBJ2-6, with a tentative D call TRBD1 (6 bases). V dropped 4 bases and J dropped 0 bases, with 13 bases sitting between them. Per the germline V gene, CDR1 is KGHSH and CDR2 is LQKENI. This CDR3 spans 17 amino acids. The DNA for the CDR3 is TGTGCCAGCTCACGAGTAACAGGGCTCTCTGGGGCCAACGTCCTGACTTTC. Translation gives CASSRVTGLSGANVLTF.

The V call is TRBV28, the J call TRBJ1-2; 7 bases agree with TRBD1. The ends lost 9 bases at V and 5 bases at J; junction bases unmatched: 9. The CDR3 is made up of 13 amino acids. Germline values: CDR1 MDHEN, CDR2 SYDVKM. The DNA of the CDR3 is TGTGCCAGTCTCCAGGGGACAGCGTATGGCTACACCTTC. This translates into CASLQGTAYGYTF.

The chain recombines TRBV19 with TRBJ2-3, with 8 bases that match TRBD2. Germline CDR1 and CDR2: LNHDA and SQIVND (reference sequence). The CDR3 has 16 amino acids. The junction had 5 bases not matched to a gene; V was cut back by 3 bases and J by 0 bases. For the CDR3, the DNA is TGTGCCAGTAGTATTCCGGGAGGGCGTAGCACAGATACGCAGTATTTT. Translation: CASSIPGGRSTDTQYF.

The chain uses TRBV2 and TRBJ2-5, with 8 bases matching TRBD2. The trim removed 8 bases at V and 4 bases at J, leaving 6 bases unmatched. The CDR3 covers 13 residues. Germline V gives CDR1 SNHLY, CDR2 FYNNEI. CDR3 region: CASQKRGSETQYF. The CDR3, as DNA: TGTGCCAGCCAGAAGCGGGGGTCAGAGACCCAGTACTTC.